This TCR beta chain came from a study of T cells in tuberculosis. Time point indicated: new active TB diagnosis, blood taken before or within 7 days of starting treatment. Generated by immunoSEQ multiplex PCR, the TCRdb table keeps only in-frame clones and is missing some. The sample includes 30,000 to 40,000 clones, 80% to 95% seen only once; the top ten take more than 9.5%. The ends lost 4 bases at V and 11 bases at J; junction bases unmatched: 7. The CDR3 is 12 amino acids. Germline CDR1 is MNHEY and CDR2 is SVGAGI. The chain links TRBV6-5 to TRBJ1-2; TRBD1 matches 7 bases. The sequenced sample was PBMCs, obtained at tuberculosis diagnosis. This receptor was taken from an adult with tuberculosis. The CDR3 spells CASSSWDSIYTF. The CDR3 DNA reads TGTGCCAGCAGTTCGTGGGACAGCATATACACCTTC.